The rows below give T cell receptor beta chains drawn from one sample of a study of beta chain features in type 1 diabetes. Sequencing was performed with immunoSEQ multiplex PCR; in TCRdb, only in-frame clones are kept and a portion is missing. The data show a few hundred thousand clones, 30% seen once. The source material was naive CD4+ T cells from blood. The receptor source for this set is a young man in good health. Each CDR3 is given with its conserved first and last residue. The D gene is left open where the match is weak. Clone size is not always given. Where it is, it says once, few, many or a class for expanded clones.

D	J	V	size	CDR3	DNA
NA	TRBJ2-3	TRBV18	NA	CASSPRGGTDTQYF	TGTGCCAGCTCACCACGAGGGGGCACAGATACGCAGTATTTT
NA	TRBJ1-5	TRBV4-3	few	CASSQEGQLYSNQPQHF	TGCGCCAGCAGCCAAGAGGGGCAGTTATATAGCAATCAGCCCCAGCATTTT
NA	TRBJ2-1	TRBV18	NA	CASSQQTGTYNEQFF	TGTGCCAGCTCACAACAGACAGGAACCTACAATGAGCAGTTCTTC
NA	TRBJ2-5	TRBV7-9	NA	CASSLAGTQYF	TGTGCCAGCAGCTTAGCCGGGACCCAGTACTTC
NA	TRBJ2-3	TRBV5-1	few	CASSLALGQDTQYF	TGCGCCAGCAGCTTGGCCCTGGGGCAAGATACGCAGTATTTT
NA	TRBJ2-5	TRBV29-1	NA	CSVVTGSVIRETQYF	TGCAGCGTTGTAACAGGCAGCGTTATCCGGGAGACCCAGTACTTC
NA	TRBJ1-2	TRBV4-3	few	CASSPATAGGYTF	TGCGCCAGCAGCCCAGCTACGGCGGGCGGCTACACCTTC
TRBD1	TRBJ1-2	TRBV15	few	CATSFGQGANYGYTF	TGTGCCACCAGCTTCGGACAGGGCGCTAACTATGGCTACACCTTC
TRBD1	TRBJ2-5	TRBV6-6	few	CASSSGRGLVETQYF	TGTGCCAGCAGTTCTGGCAGGGGGTTAGTAGAGACCCAGTACTTC
NA	TRBJ1-2	TRBV5-4	NA	CASSPIGGATPYGYTF	TGTGCCAGCAGTCCAATAGGCGGGGCTACTCCCTATGGCTACACCTTC
TRBD1	TRBJ1-1	TRBV7-9	NA	CASTRDRGTEAFF	TGTGCCAGCACCAGAGACAGGGGCACTGAAGCTTTCTTT
TRBD1	TRBJ2-4	TRBV11-2	few	CASSLVWDRGLNIQYF	TGTGCCAGCAGCTTAGTCTGGGACAGGGGTCTAAACATTCAGTACTTC
NA	TRBJ2-4	TRBV7-9	NA	CASSPLLGVIQYF	TGTGCCAGCAGCCCCCTTCTTGGGGTCATTCAGTACTTC
TRBD1	TRBJ2-1	TRBV2	NA	CANRQGYDRNEQFF	TGTGCCAACAGACAGGGTTATGATAGGAATGAGCAGTTCTTC
TRBD2	TRBJ2-1	TRBV5-6	few	CASSLVASGRAGWDEQFF	TGTGCCAGCAGCTTGGTGGCTAGCGGGAGGGCCGGATGGGATGAGCAGTTCTTC
TRBD2	TRBJ2-7	TRBV7-9	NA	CASSSPGTSIYEQYF	TGTGCCAGCAGTTCTCCCGGGACTAGCATATACGAGCAGTACTTC
NA	TRBJ1-1	TRBV5-1	few	CASSFSQGEAFF	TGCGCCAGCAGCTTTTCCCAGGGTGAAGCTTTCTTT
NA	TRBJ2-1	TRBV7-2	NA	CASSLLELGYNEQFF	TGTGCCAGCAGCTTACTGGAGCTCGGCTACAATGAGCAGTTCTTC